This T cell receptor beta chain derives from a study of blood T cell repertoires in COVID-19. The CDR3 is 14 amino acids. CDR1 and CDR2 from the germline V gene are SGHTA and FQGNSA. The V and J ends lost 2 bases and 7 bases respectively, with 12 bases between them. Profiling relied on immunoSEQ multiplex PCR, and the TCRdb table lists in-frame clones only, not all of them. Here the sample spans 65,000 to 90,000 clones, roughly 82% being singletons. The sequence was obtained from a man aged 45 to 65 with active COVID-19. The source material was peripheral blood. The chain recombines TRBV7-2 with TRBJ2-1; a possible D gene is TRBD2 (5 bases). As DNA, the CDR3 is TGTGCCAGCAGCTTAACTTGGCGGGTGAATGAGCAGTTCTTC. Its translation: CASSLTWRVNEQFF.